The 10 T cell receptor beta chains given below trace back to one sample, sequenced in a study of blood T cell repertoires in COVID-19. Clones were read by immunoSEQ multiplex PCR, and TCRdb kept only the in-frame ones, dropping some. Altogether over 120,000 clones are present, around 89% being singletons, with the ten largest covering 2.5% to 3%. Sequences were obtained from peripheral blood. Source of these receptors: a man aged 55-75 years with active or convalescent COVID-19.

This chain joins TRBV3-1 (or the pseudogene TRBV3-2) and TRBJ2-2, with unresolved D. The V end was cut by 5 bases, the J end by 6 bases, with 7 bases between. Germline V gives CDR1 LGHDT, CDR2 YNNKEL (reference sequence). The CDR3 covers 12 residues. The CDR3 protein is CASSSRPGELFF. The CDR3 region has the DNA TGTGCCAGCAGCTCCCGTCCCGGGGAGCTGTTTTTT.

In its sample, this clone was seen once. The rearrangement uses TRBV24-1 and TRBJ1-1; weak D call: TRBD1 (5 bases). The CDR3 runs 14 residues. Trimming took off 7 bases at V and 0 bases at J, with 11 bases between the two ends. Looked up from germline, CDR1 is KGHDR and CDR2 is SFDVKD. CDR3 DNA: TGTGCCACCAGGGGGGGAGTCCTGAACACTGAAGCTTTCTTT. This gives the protein CATRGGVLNTEAFF.

The rearrangement uses TRBV28 and TRBJ2-3; the D gene is possibly TRBD2 (6 bases). Germline V lookup: CDR1 MDHEN, CDR2 SYDVKM. The CDR3 sequence is 16 residues long. The V end lost 6 bases, the J end lost 0 bases, and 16 bases lay between the germline ends. The CDR3 is CASSPHGSGSTDTQYF. CDR3 nucleotides: TGTGCCAGCAGCCCTCACGGTAGCGGTAGCACAGATACGCAGTATTTT.

V usage is TRBV18 and J usage is TRBJ1-1; D remains ambiguous. This CDR3 is built from 19 residues. CDR1 is KGHSH and CDR2 is LQKENI in the germline V gene. V lost 8 bases to trimming and J lost 6 bases, with 34 bases between them. CDR3 protein: CASRPSEARGVRALAEAFF. In nucleotides, the CDR3 is TGTGCCAGCCGGCCTTCCGAGGCGCGGGGTGTACGGGCCTTGGCTGAAGCTTTCTTT.

This clone was recorded a few times. CDR3 loop: CASSDRSGGYYGYTF. In DNA form, the CDR3 reads TGTGCCAGCAGTGACCGCTCCGGGGGGTACTATGGCTACACCTTC. The gene calls are TRBV6-2 or TRBV6-3 and TRBJ1-2; TRBD1 is a possible D gene (5 bases). Germline V gives CDR1 MNHEY, CDR2 SVGEGT. The CDR3 sequence is 15 residues long. The V end lost 5 bases, the J end lost 3 bases, and 16 bases lay between the germline ends.

The chain links TRBV18 to TRBJ2-5; D remains unclear. This CDR3 has 12 amino acids. V lost 5 bases and J 4 bases, leaving 8 bases between the germline ends. Germline loops: CDR1 KGHSH, CDR2 LQKENI. This CDR3 reads CASSLLSETQYF. For the CDR3, the DNA is TGTGCCAGCTCATTACTTTCAGAGACCCAGTACTTC.

The CDR3 DNA sequence: TGTGCCAGCAGTCCTTTAGACAGATACTCTGGAAACACCATATATTTT. Its translation: CASSPLDRYSGNTIYF. V is TRBV2 and J is TRBJ1-3; tentative D call: TRBD1 (5 bases). Germline loops: CDR1 SNHLY, CDR2 FYNNEI. The CDR3 consists of 16 residues. Trimming left V 5 bases short and J 0 bases short, with 14 bases between. The complete variable domain, with remaining parts taken from reference TRBV2 and TRBJ1-3, reads EPEVTQTPSHQVTQMGQEVILRCVPISNHLYFYWYRQILGQKVEFLVSFYNNEISEKSEIFDDQFSVERPDGSNFTLKIRSTKLEDSAMYFCASSPLDRYSGNTIYFGEGSWLTVV.

The chain couples TRBV4-3 to TRBJ2-7, with a possible D match to TRBD1 (6 bases). The CDR3 extends over 13 amino acids. Germline CDR1 and CDR2: LGHNA and YSLEER. V was shortened by 0 bases and J by 10 bases, with 13 bases between the two germline ends. The CDR3 region is CASSQEGAGDQYF. CDR3 nucleotides: TGCGCCAGCAGCCAAGAGGGGGCCGGGGATCAGTACTTC.

The chain joins TRBV6-2 or TRBV6-3 to TRBJ2-7; 7 nucleotides align to TRBD1. The V segment lost 6 bases and the J segment 3 bases; nucleotides outside the gene matches: 2. Per germline, CDR1 MNHEY and CDR2 SVGEGT. The CDR3 is 12 amino acids. CDR3 in amino acids: CASSSGGYEQYF. In DNA, the CDR3 is TGTGCCAGCAGCTCAGGGGGCTACGAGCAGTACTTC.

The chain joins TRBV5-4 to TRBJ1-4; no reliable D call. V was pared by 5 bases and J by 7 bases, with 12 bases between. Germline V lookup: CDR1 SGHNT, CDR2 YYREEE (reference sequence). This CDR3 spans 13 amino acids. Here the CDR3 reads CASSFEGREKLFF. CDR3 DNA: TGTGCCAGCAGTTTCGAGGGCCGTGAAAAACTGTTTTTT.